The rows below give T cell receptor beta chains drawn from one sample of a study of blood T cell repertoires in COVID-19. Using immunoSEQ multiplex PCR, the repertoire was profiled, and TCRdb retains in-frame clones only, with some absent. This table holds 380,000 or so clones, more than 70% found once. The sample comprised peripheral blood. These TCRs come from a man between 40 and 49 years old with acute or convalescent COVID-19. Both conserved end residues are part of each CDR3. D genes are given only for firm matches. Rows give clone size only sometimes, using once, few, many, or a class for an expanded clone.

j_call d_call v_call clone_size cdr3_aa cdr3_nt
TRBJ1-4 . TRBV10-3 few CAISDRGTNEKLFF TGTGCCATCAGTGACAGGGGAACTAATGAAAAACTGTTTTTT
TRBJ1-2 . TRBV24-1 . CATSDPYGRLGGYTF TGTGCCACCAGTGATCCCTACGGGAGGTTGGGTGGCTACACCTTC
TRBJ1-2 TRBD1 TRBV5-4 . CASSLGPGGEEGYTF TGTGCCAGCAGCTTGGGGCCAGGGGGAGAAGAAGGCTACACCTTC
TRBJ2-7 . TRBV12-3/TRBV12-4 . CASSFGLAYEQYF TGTGCCAGCAGTTTTGGGCTGGCCTACGAGCAGTACTTC
TRBJ1-5 TRBD1 TRBV27 . CASSPQTGGSNQPQHF TGTGCCAGCAGTCCCCAGACAGGGGGCAGCAATCAGCCCCAGCATTTT
TRBJ1-2 . TRBV5-1 . CASSLSGRGGYTF TGCGCCAGCAGCTTGAGCGGCAGAGGTGGCTACACCTTC
TRBJ2-7 TRBD2 TRBV6-5 . CASSYSGAGAHYEQYF TGTGCCAGCAGTTACTCGGGTGCGGGAGCCCACTACGAGCAGTACTTC
TRBJ1-1 . TRBV9 . CASSPKGGWTEAFF TGTGCCAGCAGCCCTAAGGGAGGGTGGACTGAAGCTTTCTTT
TRBJ2-3 TRBD1 TRBV6-6 once CASSFRQGRGTDTQYF TGTGCCAGCAGTTTTCGACAGGGCCGGGGCACAGATACGCAGTATTTT
TRBJ1-6 TRBD1 TRBV5-6 . CASSGRDRALDSPLHF TGTGCCAGCAGCGGCCGGGACAGGGCCCTAGATTCACCCCTCCACTTT
TRBJ1-5 TRBD1 TRBV19 few CASSLPGTGADNQPQHF TGTGCCAGTAGTCTTCCCGGGACAGGGGCCGACAATCAGCCCCAGCATTTT
TRBJ1-5 . TRBV19 . CASNGWGGESNQPQHF TGTGCCAGTAACGGCTGGGGGGGAGAAAGCAATCAGCCCCAGCATTTT
TRBJ2-7 . TRBV12-5 . CASGHTGYEQYF TGTGCTAGTGGGCATACAGGCTACGAGCAGTACTTC
TRBJ2-2 TRBD2 TRBV12-3/TRBV12-4 . CAIGGGAGELFF TGTGCCATAGGCGGGGGAGCCGGGGAGCTGTTTTTT
TRBJ1-4 TRBD1 TRBV9 . CASSVRQGAEGEKLFF TGTGCCAGCAGCGTACGACAGGGGGCCGAGGGTGAAAAACTGTTTTTT
TRBJ2-6 . TRBV7-6 . CASSAGRGSGANVLTF TGTGCCAGCAGCGCAGGACGGGGCTCTGGGGCCAACGTCCTGACTTTC
TRBJ2-7 TRBD2 TRBV4-2 . CASSQERGLAEAYEQYF TGTGCCAGCAGCCAAGAAAGGGGACTAGCGGAGGCCTACGAGCAGTACTTC
TRBJ1-6 TRBD1 TRBV5-6 . CASTLDRGNSPLHF TGTGCCAGCACCTTGGACAGGGGGAATTCACCCCTCCACTTT
TRBJ1-4 . TRBV6-5 once CASTTGLNEKLFF TGTGCCAGTACTACAGGGCTAAATGAAAAACTGTTTTTT
TRBJ2-5 . TRBV15 once CATSIRGEGEETQYF TGTGCCACCAGCATTCGAGGGGAGGGGGAGGAGACCCAGTACTTC
TRBJ1-2 . TRBV3-1/TRBV3-2 medium-sized CASSQGIRGYGYTF TGTGCCAGCAGCCAAGGTATAAGGGGCTATGGCTACACCTTC
TRBJ2-2 TRBD1 TRBV9 . CASSDRDRGVNTGELFF TGTGCCAGCAGCGACCGGGACAGGGGCGTTAACACCGGGGAGCTGTTTTTT
TRBJ2-1 TRBD2 TRBV7-3 . CASSLSPTGTKNNEQFF TGTGCCAGCAGCTTATCCCCCACCGGGACTAAAAACAATGAGCAGTTCTTC
TRBJ2-5 TRBD1 TRBV6-5 . CASKGTGVPQETQYF TGTGCCAGCAAGGGGACAGGGGTCCCACAAGAGACCCAGTACTTC
TRBJ1-1 . TRBV28 . CASSFRSGQGPAFF TGTGCCAGCAGTTTTAGGTCGGGTCAGGGGCCCGCTTTCTTT
TRBJ1-6 . TRBV28 . CASRNQGNSPLHF TGTGCCAGCAGAAACCAGGGTAATTCACCCCTCCACTTT
TRBJ2-3 TRBD2 TRBV4-1 once CASGLAGIVDTQYF TGCGCCAGTGGACTAGCGGGAATAGTAGATACGCAGTATTTT
TRBJ1-2 . TRBV4-2 . CASSQETGSRYGYTF TGTGCCAGCAGCCAAGAAACAGGGTCTCGCTATGGCTACACCTTC
TRBJ2-7 . TRBV7-2 few CASSLGGGMRYEQYF TGTGCCAGCAGCTTAGGAGGAGGGATGCGATACGAGCAGTACTTC
TRBJ1-5 . TRBV28 . CASSPHVGGGQPQHF TGTGCCAGCAGCCCTCATGTGGGGGGAGGCCAGCCCCAGCATTTT
TRBJ1-2 . TRBV2 . CASGGQRTYTF TGTGCCAGCGGAGGACAGAGAACCTACACCTTC
TRBJ1-4 TRBD1 TRBV4-3 once CASSQVWGAAGGEKLFF TGCGCCAGCAGCCAAGTTTGGGGGGCAGCAGGGGGTGAAAAACTGTTTTTT
TRBJ1-2 . TRBV5-6 . CASSSVGGYYGYTF TGTGCCAGCAGCTCTGTCGGAGGGTACTATGGCTACACCTTC
TRBJ2-1 TRBD2 TRBV4-3 once CASSQRGLAGGSYNEQFF TGCGCCAGCAGCCAAAGAGGACTAGCGGGGGGGTCCTACAATGAGCAGTTCTTC
TRBJ1-2 TRBD1 TRBV28 . CASSSPGQGRYTNYGYTF TGTGCCAGCAGTTCACCGGGACAGGGGCGTTATACGAACTATGGCTACACCTTC
TRBJ2-2 TRBD1 TRBV19 once CASSTQGQGGTGELFF TGTGCCAGTAGTACCCAGGGACAGGGCGGAACCGGGGAGCTGTTTTTT
TRBJ1-5 . TRBV28 . CASSFFSRGFGNQPQHF TGTGCCAGCAGTTTTTTCTCCAGGGGATTCGGCAATCAGCCCCAGCATTTT
TRBJ1-1 . TRBV11-2 once CASSSDSEAFF TGTGCCAGCAGCTCGGACTCTGAAGCTTTCTTT
TRBJ1-6 TRBD1 TRBV30 . CASRDRYNSPLHF TGTGCTTCCAGGGACAGATATAATTCACCCCTCCACTTT
TRBJ1-5 TRBD1 TRBV12-3/TRBV12-4 . CASSSTGGRPQHF TGTGCCAGCAGTTCGACAGGGGGTCGGCCCCAGCATTTT
TRBJ1-1 . TRBV5-1 . CASSPREGGNTEAFF TGCGCCAGCAGCCCCCGGGAGGGGGGTAACACTGAAGCTTTCTTT
TRBJ2-7 TRBD1 TRBV29-1 . CSVGGTGLSEQYF TGCAGCGTTGGGGGGACAGGGCTGAGTGAGCAGTACTTC
TRBJ1-6 TRBD1 TRBV5-1 . CASSLDRGNSPLHF TGCGCCAGCAGCTTGGACAGGGGTAATTCACCCCTCCACTTT
TRBJ2-1 . TRBV5-6 few CASSWKTGEQFF TGTGCCAGCAGCTGGAAGACTGGCGAGCAGTTCTTC
TRBJ1-1 . TRBV20-1 . CSATFEVVAFF TGCAGTGCAACCTTCGAGGTCGTAGCTTTCTTT
TRBJ2-7 . TRBV12-3/TRBV12-4 . CASSTTRGYEQYF TGTGCCAGCAGTACCACTAGGGGGTACGAGCAGTACTTC
TRBJ1-5 . TRBV28 . CASIQGGDNQPQHF TGTGCCAGCATTCAAGGGGGGGACAATCAGCCCCAGCATTTT
TRBJ2-1 TRBD2 TRBV3-1/TRBV3-2 . CASSQEGGGVGNEQFF TGTGCCAGCAGCCAAGAAGGCGGGGGGGTTGGTAATGAGCAGTTCTTC
TRBJ1-4 TRBD1 TRBV7-9 . CASSYKGAFAAGEKLFF TGTGCCAGCAGCTACAAGGGGGCGTTTGCCGCGGGAGAAAAACTGTTTTTT
TRBJ1-4 . TRBV5-4 . CASSLGQEAEKLFF TGTGCCAGCAGCTTGGGGCAGGAGGCCGAAAAACTGTTTTTT
TRBJ1-1 TRBD1 TRBV7-9 . CASSLGQYAEAFF TGTGCCAGCAGCTTGGGACAGTATGCAGAAGCTTTCTTT